The next 11 T cell receptor beta chains were all read from a single sample in a study of blood T cell repertoires in COVID-19. The repertoire was sequenced with immunoSEQ multiplex PCR; TCRdb's copy has only in-frame clones and lacks some. The table has over 110,000 clones, about 87% seen once; the top ten hold 25% to 35%. The sequenced sample was peripheral blood. The origin of the receptors is a human donor in a cohort sampled during active COVID-19.

The chain employs TRBV6-5 and TRBJ1-2, with D possibly TRBD1 on 5 matching bases. The length of the CDR3 is 14 residues. CDR1 and CDR2 from the germline V gene are MNHEY and SVGAGI. Trimming stripped 0 bases from V and 6 bases from J, with 11 bases between. The CDR3 spells CASSYSTAADGYTF. The CDR3, as DNA: TGTGCCAGCAGTTACTCGACAGCCGCCGATGGCTACACCTTC.

J is TRBJ2-1 and V is TRBV7-9, with D perhaps matching TRBD2 (6 bases). V lost 6 bases, J lost 0 bases, and 12 bases lay in between. The CDR3 covers 15 residues. The V gene's germline CDR1 is SEHNR and CDR2 FQNEAQ (reference sequence). The CDR3 is CASRRGISSYNEQFF. The CDR3 nucleotides are TGTGCCAGCAGACGGGGGATCAGCTCCTACAATGAGCAGTTCTTC.

The chain uses TRBV7-9 and TRBJ1-1; 9 positions agree with TRBD1. The CDR3 loop spans 16 amino acids. The V and J ends lost 6 bases and 0 bases, in that order; junction bases with no gene match: 8. The V gene's germline CDR1 is SEHNR and CDR2 FQNEAQ (reference sequence). The CDR3 is CASRPGQGFMNTEAFF. DNA of the CDR3: TGTGCCAGCAGACCGGGACAGGGTTTCATGAACACTGAAGCTTTCTTT.

The chain couples TRBV21-1 to TRBJ1-5; TRBD1 is the table's D call, not checked against the DNA. TRBV21-1 has pseudogene status. This CDR3 is 16 amino acids long. The CDR3 reads CASCRDRGRSNQPQHF. The DNA for the CDR3 is TGTGCCTCCTGCAGGGACAGGGGGCGAAGCAATCAGCCCCAGCATTTT.

The CDR3 DNA sequence: TGTGCCAGCAGCCGATTTTCGACAGGGATCTACGAGCAGTACTTC. Amino acid sequence: CASSRFSTGIYEQYF. The V and J genes are TRBV9 and TRBJ2-7, with TRBD1 identical over 7 bases. V dropped 4 bases and J dropped 3; count of bases not matched to a gene: 10. Per the germline V gene, CDR1 is SGDLS and CDR2 is YYNGEE. There are 15 residues in the CDR3.

The chain uses TRBV25-1 and TRBJ2-7; 7 bases are a match to TRBD1. Germline V gene lookup returns CDR1 MGHDK and CDR2 SYGVNS. Germline trimming cut 7 bases from V and 4 bases from J; bases unmatched to any gene: 10. The CDR3 is 14 amino acids. The CDR3 region has the DNA TGTGCCAGCACTGCTCCGGGACAGACTTACGAGCAGTACTTC. Translating gives CASTAPGQTYEQYF.

The chain combines TRBV27 with TRBJ2-7; 8 bases agree with TRBD2. Trimming removed 8 bases from V and 5 bases from J; junction bases left unmatched: 5. Germline V gene data show CDR1 as MNHEY and CDR2 as SMNVEV (reference sequence). The CDR3 is 12 amino acids. The DNA for the CDR3 is TGTGCCAGCGGAGGCGGGGGGCACGAGCAGTACTTC. Its protein product is CASGGGGHEQYF.

This chain connects TRBV4-2 to TRBJ2-7, with unresolved D. The CDR3 has 13 residues. Trimming took 1 base from V and 2 from J, leaving 6 bases between them. Germline V gene lookup returns CDR1 LGHNA and CDR2 YNFKEQ. For the CDR3, the DNA is TGTGCCAGCAGCCAAGGATCAGCCTACGAGCAGTACTTC. Protein sequence: CASSQGSAYEQYF.

The chain combines TRBV20-1 with TRBJ2-1; 9 bases align to TRBD2. Germline V lookup: CDR1 DFQATT, CDR2 SNEGSKA (reference sequence). The junction had 6 bases not matched to a gene; V was cut back by 3 bases and J by 3 bases. The length of the CDR3 is 15 residues. The CDR3 coding sequence is TGCAGTGCTAGTCCCCTAGCGGGGTTCTACAATGAGCAGTTCTTC. It translates to CSASPLAGFYNEQFF.

The gene calls are TRBV12-3 or TRBV12-4 and TRBJ2-1; weak D call: TRBD1 (6 bases). Trimming left V 5 bases short and J 10 bases short, with 15 bases between. There are 13 residues in the CDR3. CDR3 DNA sequence: TGTGCCAGCAGTCACGGACAGTTATACGAGCAGTTCTTC. As protein: CASSHGQLYEQFF.

This chain links TRBV2 with TRBJ2-1, with TRBD2 as a possible D gene (6 bases). The germline gives CDR1 SNHLY, CDR2 FYNNEI. V was clipped by 4 bases and J by 8 bases, with 12 bases between them. The CDR3 sequence is 13 residues long. The CDR3, as DNA: TGTGCCAGCAGTGTGCGGGATTGGTATGAGCAGTTCTTC. This translates into CASSVRDWYEQFF.